The sample holds many counts of the clone carrying this T cell receptor (beta chain). Its antigen is currently unknown. The record originates from a study of post-analysis software for immune sequencing data. Study in general: The courses of disease that were included comprised relapsing-remitting, secondary progressive and progressive-relapsing multiple sclerosis.

Whole-study findings and limits: Controls showed lower frequencies than patients for a few TRBV segments, and TRBV5-6, TRBV5-1 and TRBV20-1 were among these. A significant reduction in normalized Chao1 diversity was observed in multiple sclerosis patients versus controls. Analysis by F measure revealed that same-batch samples clustered strongly together.

Germline loops: CDR1 SGDLS, CDR2 YYNGEE. V lost 0 bases and J lost 6; bases outside the gene matches: 5. This CDR3 spans 15 amino acids. Carried by the TCR beta cDNA libraries were unique molecular identifiers. With roughly 0.85 to 11 million T cells as the source, roughly 0.5 million cDNA molecules resulted. TCRdb redid the calling of the PCR reads with MiXCR, one entry per CDR3 protein. The table lists a few hundred thousand distinct CDR3 sequences, approximately 39% of them singletons. The V gene is TRBV9, the J gene TRBJ2-1, with 8 positions matching TRBD1. This TCR came from a girl aged 2-10 years with multiple sclerosis. Sequenced: blood. The CDR3 DNA reads TGTGCCAGCAGCGTAGGGGGGACAGGTTTCAATGAGCAGTTCTTC. Its protein is CASSVGGTGFNEQFF.